The rows below give T cell receptor beta chains drawn from one sample of a study of blood T cell repertoires in COVID-19. Some clones are missing from TCRdb's copy, which holds only in-frame ones; the method was immunoSEQ multiplex PCR. The data show approximately 60,000 clones, roughly 80% seen once. The sequenced material came from peripheral blood. Receptor source: a man aged 55 to 69 with acute or convalescent COVID-19. The CDR3 runs from the conserved cysteine through the conserved F or W. The D gene is left open where the match is weak. Expanded clones get a size class; other rows say once, few or many, or leave the size out.

v_call	clone_size	d_call	j_call	cdr3_aa	cdr3_nt
TRBV9	few	TRBD1	TRBJ1-6	CASSVGTGSNSPLHF	TGTGCCAGCAGCGTGGGGACAGGGAGTAATTCACCCCTCCACTTT
TRBV14	.	.	TRBJ2-3	CASSQTTVSTDTQYF	TGTGCCAGCAGCCAAACGACAGTTAGCACAGATACGCAGTATTTT
TRBV19	.	TRBD2	TRBJ2-1	CASSNPGLGYNEQFF	TGTGCCAGTAGTAACCCGGGACTAGGCTACAATGAGCAGTTCTTC
TRBV25-1	.	TRBD2	TRBJ2-1	CASSESGTKQFF	TGTGCCAGCAGTGAATCGGGGACTAAGCAGTTCTTC
TRBV5-6	once	.	TRBJ1-5	CASSFDSDSNQPQHF	TGTGCCAGCAGCTTCGACAGTGATAGCAATCAGCCCCAGCATTTT
TRBV5-1	.	TRBD2	TRBJ2-1	CASSPGRAYNEQFF	TGCGCCAGCAGCCCCGGGAGGGCATACAATGAGCAGTTCTTC
TRBV6-5	.	.	TRBJ2-7	CASSSPDLPYEQYF	TGTGCCAGCAGTTCGCCGGACTTACCCTACGAGCAGTACTTC
TRBV6-5	once	TRBD2	TRBJ2-1	CASNFLAGGRNEQFF	TGTGCCAGCAATTTTCTAGCGGGAGGGCGAAATGAGCAGTTCTTC
TRBV6-5	.	TRBD1	TRBJ1-6	CASKTGDGSPLHF	TGTGCCAGCAAGACAGGGGACGGTTCACCCCTCCACTTT
TRBV6-2/TRBV6-3	.	.	TRBJ1-6	CASSYWGGTGSPLHF	TGTGCCAGCAGTTATTGGGGAGGGACTGGGTCACCCCTCCACTTT
TRBV7-3	.	.	TRBJ2-3	CASSLHRVDTQYF	TGTGCCAGCAGCTTACACAGGGTGGATACGCAGTATTTT
TRBV5-1	.	.	TRBJ2-7	CASSSPTASYEQYF	TGCGCCAGCAGCTCCCCGACAGCATCCTACGAGCAGTACTTC
TRBV5-6	once	TRBD1	TRBJ2-7	CASSYRDRVYEQYF	TGTGCCAGCAGCTACCGGGACAGGGTTTACGAGCAGTACTTC
TRBV5-8	.	.	TRBJ2-7	CASSLNRYEQYF	TGTGCCAGCAGCTTGAATCGCTACGAGCAGTACTTC
TRBV5-1	.	.	TRBJ2-1	CASSSAVSAEQFF	TGCGCCAGCAGCTCGGCGGTATCGGCTGAGCAGTTCTTC
TRBV24-1	.	.	TRBJ2-2	CATSDRQVRELFF	TGTGCCACCAGTGATCGGCAGGTGCGGGAGCTGTTTTTT
TRBV19	few	.	TRBJ2-7	CASSMMGGYEQYF	TGTGCCAGTAGTATGATGGGGGGCTACGAGCAGTACTTC
TRBV6-2/TRBV6-3	.	TRBD1	TRBJ1-5	CASSWTGGNQPQHF	TGTGCCAGCAGTTGGACAGGGGGCAATCAGCCCCAGCATTTT
TRBV7-6	.	TRBD2	TRBJ2-1	CASSRSGEPYNEQFF	TGTGCCAGCAGCCGAAGCGGGGAACCCTACAATGAGCAGTTCTTC
TRBV7-9	.	.	TRBJ2-5	CASSLGTREETQYF	TGTGCCAGCAGCTTAGGTACCCGGGAAGAGACCCAGTACTTC
TRBV5-1	.	TRBD1	TRBJ2-7	CASRLQGASSYEQYF	TGCGCCAGCAGGTTACAGGGGGCCTCATCCTACGAGCAGTACTTC
TRBV7-2	.	.	TRBJ2-5	CASSPGSETQYF	TGTGCCAGCAGCCCAGGATCGGAGACCCAGTACTTC
TRBV6-2/TRBV6-3	few	TRBD2	TRBJ2-1	CASSPVGLAGPNEQFF	TGTGCCAGCAGTCCAGTAGGACTAGCTGGCCCCAATGAGCAGTTCTTC
TRBV6-5	.	.	TRBJ1-2	CASSRVGILNYGYTF	TGTGCCAGCAGTCGAGTCGGGATACTTAACTATGGCTACACCTTC
TRBV23-1	.	.	TRBJ2-7	CASSQSTRLSYSYEQYF	TGCGCCAGCAGTCAATCAACCAGGTTAAGTTACTCTTACGAGCAGTACTTC
TRBV25-1	.	.	TRBJ1-1	CASSERGIAQAFF	TGTGCCAGCAGTGAAAGGGGTATCGCTCAAGCTTTCTTT
TRBV2	.	TRBD2	TRBJ2-1	CASSVATGWTSGSSYNEQFF	TGTGCCAGCAGTGTGGCGACAGGCTGGACTAGCGGGAGCTCCTACAATGAGCAGTTCTTC
TRBV7-3	.	TRBD2	TRBJ2-3	CASSQGLAGGTDTQYF	TGTGCCAGCAGCCAGGGACTAGCGGGAGGCACAGATACGCAGTATTTT
TRBV10-3	.	.	TRBJ1-2	CAIRPVGEDYGYTF	TGTGCCATCCGCCCGGTCGGGGAGGACTATGGCTACACCTTC
TRBV14	.	.	TRBJ2-7	CASSQLGHFYEQYF	TGTGCCAGCAGCCAACTGGGACACTTCTACGAGCAGTACTTC
TRBV18	few	TRBD1	TRBJ1-1	CASSPRQGHPLAFF	TGTGCCAGCTCACCCCGACAGGGGCATCCTTTGGCTTTCTTT
TRBV9	.	TRBD2	TRBJ2-1	CASSAEGSGSYNEQFF	TGTGCCAGCAGCGCGGAGGGCAGCGGGAGCTACAATGAGCAGTTCTTC
TRBV29-1	.	.	TRBJ2-1	CSGTGSKGLNEQFF	TGCAGCGGCACCGGGTCTAAGGGGTTGAATGAGCAGTTCTTC